The 30 T cell receptor beta chains below all came from one sample that was sequenced in a study of OX40 agonist ivuxolimab in advanced cancers. The data were produced by immunoSEQ multiplex PCR, yet TCRdb's version contains in-frame clones alone and is incomplete. The sample includes about 82,000 clones, around four fifths seen only once; the top ten take 0.75% to 0.85%. Sequencing was performed on CD4+ or CD8+ T cells sorted from blood, taken in a trial of the OX40 agonist ivuxolimab. Receptor source: an adult with an advanced solid tumor such as melanoma, head and neck, liver or kidney cancer.

CDR3 bases: TGTGCCAGCAGTGAGATGACAACTAATGAAAAACTGTTTTTT. This sequence encodes CASSEMTTNEKLFF. The rearrangement links TRBV2 to TRBJ1-4; D is unresolved. Germline V CDR1 and CDR2: SNHLY, FYNNEI. Trimming took off 3 bases at V and 0 bases at J, with 5 bases between the two ends. The CDR3 extends over 14 amino acids.

The chain has TRBV2 and TRBJ2-7, with TRBD1 identical over 9 bases. Per germline, CDR1 SNHLY and CDR2 FYNNEI. Germline trimming cut 6 bases from V and 2 bases from J; bases unmatched to any gene: 11. The CDR3 is made up of 16 amino acids. CDR3 sequence reads: CASSPHRGQPPYEQYF. For the CDR3, the DNA is TGTGCCAGCAGCCCCCACAGGGGGCAACCACCCTACGAGCAGTACTTC.

The chain combines TRBV7-9 with TRBJ2-1, with TRBD2 identical over 14 bases. With 6 bases clipped from V and 0 bases from J, the junction kept 7 bases outside the gene matches. From germline, CDR1 is SEHNR and CDR2 FQNEAQ (reference sequence). The CDR3 contains 18 residues. The DNA of the CDR3 is TGTGCCAGCAGTGAGGGACTAGCGGGAGCTAACTCCTACAATGAGCAGTTCTTC. Residues: CASSEGLAGANSYNEQFF.

DNA of the CDR3: TGTGCCAGCAGCCCTCAAGAGGGGCGCCGGGAGCTGTTTTTT. It encodes CASSPQEGRRELFF. This chain uses TRBV5-4 with TRBJ2-2, with D perhaps matching TRBD1 or TRBD2 (5 bases each). Trimming shortened V by 4 bases and J by 9 bases, and 16 bases separated the two germline ends. The germline V gene has CDR1 SGHNT and CDR2 YYREEE (reference sequence). This CDR3 spans 14 amino acids.

CDR3 in amino acids: CAISEYGRTTVMNTEAFF. DNA for the CDR3: TGTGCCATCAGTGAGTACGGCAGGACGACCGTAATGAACACTGAAGCTTTCTTT. This chain uses TRBV10-3 with TRBJ1-1; D not certain. Germline assignment: CDR1 ENHRY and CDR2 SYGVKD. This CDR3 spans 18 amino acids. The ends were cut back, 1 base at V and 0 bases at J, with 18 bases in the middle.

The chain carries TRBV10-3 and TRBJ1-5; D is ambiguous. The CDR3 sequence is 14 residues long. Germline V CDR1 and CDR2: ENHRY, SYGVKD. V lost 3 bases to trimming and J lost 0 bases, with 6 bases between them. The CDR3: CAISDVDSNQPQHF. The DNA of the CDR3 is TGTGCCATCAGTGACGTGGATAGCAATCAGCCCCAGCATTTT.

The chain uses TRBV29-1 and TRBJ2-1; D is tentatively TRBD1 or TRBD2 (5 bases each). This CDR3 is built from 16 residues. V was clipped by 4 bases and J by 1 base, with 17 bases between them. CDR1 and CDR2 from the germline V gene are SQVTM and ANQGSEA. CDR3 DNA sequence: TGCAGCGTTGGTGGGACGGTCGCTGGGTCCTACAATGAGCAGTTCTTC. It codes for CSVGGTVAGSYNEQFF.

This chain connects TRBV30 to TRBJ2-7, with TRBD1 matching 8 bases. The CDR3 is 15 residues long. CDR1 GTSNPN and CDR2 SVGIG come from the germline V gene (reference sequence). J was trimmed by 4 bases and V by 2 bases; bases with no gene match: 10. DNA for the CDR3: TGTGCCTGGAGTACGACCGGGACAGGAACATACGAGCAGTACTTC. This gives the protein CAWSTTGTGTYEQYF.

This rearrangement joins TRBV4-1 to TRBJ1-2; D gene uncertain. The CDR3 length is 15 residues. With 1 base removed from V and 0 bases from J, the gap between germline ends came to 9 bases. Germline V CDR1 and CDR2: MGHRA, YSYEKL. The CDR3 DNA reads TGCGCCAGCAGCCAAGCGGGAGGCCCTAACTATGGCTACACCTTC. Translation gives CASSQAGGPNYGYTF.

The chain carries TRBV6-1 and TRBJ2-5; TRBD2 aligns across 9 bases. CDR3 length: 16 residues. The germline gives CDR1 MNHNS, CDR2 SASEGT. V gave up 1 base and J gave up 5 bases; unmatched junction bases: 8. The CDR3 sequence is CASSEGWSSGVETQYF. The CDR3 bases are TGTGCCAGCAGTGAAGGATGGTCTAGCGGGGTGGAGACCCAGTACTTC.

The chain combines TRBV2 with TRBJ2-3; the D gene is possibly TRBD2 (5 bases). The germline V gene encodes CDR1 SNHLY and CDR2 FYNNEI. V lost 6 bases and J lost 6, with 16 bases in between. This CDR3 region has 14 residues. CDR3 sequence reads: CASSPTLQRDTQYF. In nucleotides, the CDR3 is TGTGCCAGCAGCCCGACCTTACAGCGGGATACGCAGTATTTT.

The CDR3 loop reads CASSATGTPNEKLFF. The DNA of the CDR3 is TGTGCCAGCAGCGCTACAGGGACCCCTAATGAAAAACTGTTTTTT. The chain has TRBV5-6 and TRBJ1-4; weak D call: TRBD1 (6 bases). This CDR3 is built from 15 residues. Trimming took 4 bases from V and 3 from J, leaving 13 bases between them. Germline V gives CDR1 SGHDT, CDR2 YYEEEE.

At least ten counts were recorded for this clone. The sample contains more than one DNA sequence encoding this CDR3. The chain uses TRBV9 and TRBJ2-5, with D perhaps matching TRBD1 (6 bases). The CDR3 runs to 15 residues. Germline CDR1 and CDR2: SGDLS and YYNGEE. Trimming removed 4 bases at V and 4 bases at J, with 17 bases between. CDR3 sequence: CASSNRRGSGETQYF. The CDR3 DNA follows: TGTGCCAGCAGCAACCGCAGGGGTTCAGGAGAGACCCAGTACTTC. Variable domain in full (rest from reference TRBV9 and TRBJ2-5): DSGVTQTPKHLITATGQRVTLRCSPRSGDLSVYWYQQSLDQGLQFLIQYYNGEERAKGNILERFSAQQFPDLHSELNLSSLELGDSALYFCASSNRRGSGETQYFGPGTRLLVL.

This clone was recorded only once. The rearrangement links TRBV7-9 to TRBJ2-7, with 9 bases aligning to TRBD2. The CDR3 runs 15 residues. The germline V gene encodes CDR1 SEHNR and CDR2 FQNEAQ (reference sequence). Trimming cost V 0 bases and J 5 bases; bases outside gene matches: 5. CDR3: CASSLASGGRDEQYF. CDR3 DNA sequence: TGTGCCAGCAGCTTAGCTAGCGGGGGAAGAGACGAGCAGTACTTC.

CDR3 in amino acids: CAWTWDRANTEAFF. For the CDR3, the DNA is TGTGCCTGGACTTGGGACAGGGCCAACACTGAAGCTTTCTTT. This sequence joins TRBV30 and TRBJ1-1; 9 bases align to TRBD1. Germline V gene data show CDR1 as GTSNPN and CDR2 as SVGIG (reference sequence). This CDR3 region has 14 residues. Trimming removed 4 bases from V and 2 bases from J; junction bases left unmatched: 5.

The gene calls are TRBV27 and TRBJ1-2, with D maybe TRBD1 (5 bases). CDR1 and CDR2 (germline): MNHEY, SMNVEV (reference sequence). The CDR3 totals 17 residues. V lost 2 bases and J lost 0, with 16 bases in between. The CDR3 sequence: CASSLRPQGGSNYGYTF. CDR3 in DNA: TGTGCCAGCAGTTTACGACCCCAGGGTGGATCTAACTATGGCTACACCTTC.

V usage is TRBV6-1 and J usage is TRBJ1-5; no definite D call. The CDR3 has 17 residues. Trimming took 0 bases from V and 3 from J, leaving 15 bases between them. CDR1 is MNHNS, CDR2 SASEGT, per germline. The CDR3 coding sequence is TGTGCCAGCAGTGAAGCTAAGACGGGTAGCTACAATCAGCCCCAGCATTTT. The encoded protein is CASSEAKTGSYNQPQHF.

This clone was observed a few times. One junction end disagrees with the germline gene, perhaps due to a read error. The genes are TRBV2 and TRBJ1-6; TRBD1 is a possible D gene (5 bases). The CDR3 has 13 amino acids. Germline CDR1 and CDR2: SNHLY and FYNNEI. In DNA, the CDR3 is TGTGCCAGCAGGGAAGGGGTCGGATCACCCCTCCACTTT. Translation gives CASREGVGSPLHF.

The genes are TRBV6-5 and TRBJ2-7; D remains ambiguous. Germline CDR1 reads MNHEY; CDR2 reads SVGAGI. Trimming took off 5 bases at V and 2 bases at J, with 16 bases between the two ends. There are 15 residues in the CDR3. The CDR3 bases are TGTGCCAGCAGTCCCCCGCCAGGAACCCCCTACGAGCAGTACTTC. It translates to CASSPPPGTPYEQYF.

V and J are TRBV7-2 and TRBJ2-7; the D call may be TRBD1 or TRBD2 (5 bases each). There are 15 residues in the CDR3. CDR1 is SGHTA and CDR2 is FQGNSA in the germline V gene. Deletions cut 1 base from V and 0 bases from J, with 10 bases between. CDR3 region: CASSLVGDGSYEQYF. Here the CDR3 DNA reads TGTGCCAGCAGCTTAGTTGGGGACGGCTCCTACGAGCAGTACTTC.

The V gene is TRBV21-1, the J gene TRBJ2-7; the DNA was not used to check the table's D call, TRBD1. TRBV21-1 is noted as a pseudogene. The length of the CDR3 is 22 residues. The CDR3 DNA is TGTGCCAGCAGCAAAGTGGTGACAGGGGTTCCCCGACCACTACGAGCGGTATACATGCAGTACTTC. This encodes CASSKVVTGVPRPLRAVYMQYF.

The gene calls are TRBV29-1 and TRBJ1-1; D gene uncertain. CDR1 is SQVTM and CDR2 is ANQGSEA in the germline V gene. The germline V and J ends were trimmed by 6 bases and 11 bases, with 16 bases remaining between them. The CDR3 sequence is 11 residues long. The CDR3 nucleotides are TGCAGCGTATCCACGGAGGTTTGGGCTTTCTTT. It encodes CSVSTEVWAFF. The full variable domain, rest sourced from reference TRBV29-1 and TRBJ1-1, is SAVISQKPSRDICQRGTSLTIQCQVDSQVTMMFWYRQQPGQSLTLIATANQGSEATYESGFVIDKFPISRPNLTFSTLTVSNMSPEDSSIYLCSVSTEVWAFFGQGTRLTVV.

The chain carries TRBV2 and TRBJ1-2; D remains unclear. Germline V CDR1 and CDR2: SNHLY, FYNNEI. There are 12 residues in the CDR3. V lost 6 bases, J lost 2 bases, and 7 bases lay in between. In nucleotides, the CDR3 is TGTGCCAGCAGACCAGGAAACTATGGCTACACCTTC. Encoded protein: CASRPGNYGYTF.

This clone was recorded a few times. The rearrangement links TRBV4-1 to TRBJ1-5; D gene uncertain. The CDR3 is made up of 14 amino acids. Germline values: CDR1 MGHRA, CDR2 YSYEKL. V lost 4 bases to trimming and J lost 4 bases, with 11 bases between them. The DNA for the CDR3 is TGCGCCAGCAGCCTGTCAACTGATAATCAGCCCCAGCATTTT. This encodes CASSLSTDNQPQHF.

This clone was counted once. The gene calls are TRBV5-4 and TRBJ2-3; D remains ambiguous. Trimming pared 5 bases from V and 8 bases from J, leaving 15 bases between. CDR1 and CDR2 from the germline V gene are SGHNT and YYREEE (reference sequence). CDR3 size: 13 residues. The CDR3 reads CASSSIGSGTQYF. CDR3 bases: TGTGCCAGCAGTTCGATCGGGTCGGGTACGCAGTATTTT.

The chain carries TRBV5-4 and TRBJ2-5; D not certain. Germline loops: CDR1 SGHNT, CDR2 YYREEE (reference sequence). The CDR3 spans 16 residues. V was shortened by 4 bases and J by 1 base, with 17 bases between the two germline ends. The CDR3, as DNA: TGTGCCAGCAGCCCCCCAAAGGCGACGCGCCAAGAGACCCAGTACTTC. It translates to CASSPPKATRQETQYF.

This sequence joins TRBV2 and TRBJ1-4; 7 bases match TRBD1. V lost 7 bases, J lost 0 bases, and 5 bases stayed unmatched. The length of the CDR3 is 15 residues. Germline V gene sequence: CDR1 SNHLY, CDR2 FYNNEI. CDR3 bases: TGTGCCAGCAAGCGACAGGGTTCAACTAATGAAAAACTGTTTTTT. Its translation is CASKRQGSTNEKLFF.

In nucleotides, the CDR3 is TGTGCCAGCAACTCTGGAGCGGGGGGAACCGGGGAGCTGTTTTTT. This gives the protein CASNSGAGGTGELFF. The chain carries TRBV2 and TRBJ2-2; 9 bases align to TRBD2. The CDR3 has 15 residues. Germline CDR1 SNHLY, CDR2 FYNNEI. The ends lost 7 bases at V and 5 bases at J; junction bases unmatched: 8.

V usage is TRBV5-1 and J usage is TRBJ1-1, with 8 bases fitting TRBD1. The CDR3 has 16 residues. Germline assignment: CDR1 SGHRS and CDR2 YFSETQ. Germline trimming cut 4 bases from V and 4 bases from J; bases unmatched to any gene: 12. Here the CDR3 DNA reads TGCGCCAGCAGCCCTGCCGCGACAGGGGTTTCCACTGAAGCTTTCTTT. Its translation is CASSPAATGVSTEAFF.

This chain joins TRBV29-1 and TRBJ1-2; no firm D call. Germline V gene sequence: CDR1 SQVTM, CDR2 ANQGSEA. V lost 1 base to trimming and J lost 3 bases, with 6 bases between them. There are 12 residues in the CDR3. CDR3 DNA sequence: TGCAGCGTTGAAGGGCAGTACTATGGCTACACCTTC. The encoded protein is CSVEGQYYGYTF.